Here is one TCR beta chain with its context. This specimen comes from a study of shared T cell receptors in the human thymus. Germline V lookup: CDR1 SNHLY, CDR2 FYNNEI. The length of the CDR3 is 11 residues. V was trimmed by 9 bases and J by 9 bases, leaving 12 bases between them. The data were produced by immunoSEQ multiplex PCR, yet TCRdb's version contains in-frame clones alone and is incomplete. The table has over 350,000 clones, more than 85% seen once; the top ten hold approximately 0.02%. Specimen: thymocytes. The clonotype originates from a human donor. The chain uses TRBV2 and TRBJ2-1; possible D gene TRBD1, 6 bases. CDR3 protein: CARLQGTEQFF. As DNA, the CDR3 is TGTGCCAGATTACAGGGCACTGAGCAGTTCTTC. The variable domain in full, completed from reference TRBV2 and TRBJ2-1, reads EPEVTQTPSHQVTQMGQEVILRCVPISNHLYFYWYRQILGQKVEFLVSFYNNEISEKSEIFDDQFSVERPDGSNFTLKIRSTKLEDSAMYFCARLQGTEQFFGPGTRLTVL.